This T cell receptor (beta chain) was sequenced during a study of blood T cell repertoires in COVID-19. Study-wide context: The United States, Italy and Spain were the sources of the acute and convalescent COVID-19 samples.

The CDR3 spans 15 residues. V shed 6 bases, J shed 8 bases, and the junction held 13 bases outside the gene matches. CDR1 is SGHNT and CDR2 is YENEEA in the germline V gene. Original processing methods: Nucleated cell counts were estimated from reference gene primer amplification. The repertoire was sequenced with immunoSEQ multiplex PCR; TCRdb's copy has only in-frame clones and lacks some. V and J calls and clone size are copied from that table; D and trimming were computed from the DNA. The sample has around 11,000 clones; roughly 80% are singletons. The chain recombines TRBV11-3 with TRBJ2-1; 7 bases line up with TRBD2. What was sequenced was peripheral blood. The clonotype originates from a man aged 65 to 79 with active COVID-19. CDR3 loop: CASSPVGSGAHEQFF. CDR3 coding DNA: TGTGCCAGCAGTCCAGTTGGGAGCGGGGCCCATGAGCAGTTCTTC.